The entry below describes one T cell receptor beta chain. The data originate from a study of blood T cell repertoires in COVID-19. The overall study: Italy, Spain and the United States were the sources of the convalescent and acute COVID-19 samples. T cells, B-cell-depleted T cells, or PBMCs supplied cDNA or gDNA.

Authors' analysis steps: Estimation of nucleated cell counts was performed using reference gene primer amplification. Sequencing used immunoSEQ multiplex PCR; TCRdb keeps in-frame clones, though not all of them. That table furnishes V, J and clone size, whereas the DNA furnished D and trimming. The data show 250,000 to 350,000 clones, approximately 88% seen once. The Seattle site enrolled patients during active infection and followed them longitudinally. Per the germline V gene, CDR1 is MDHEN and CDR2 is SYDVKM. This CDR3 has 15 residues. Unmatched junction bases numbered 9, after V lost 5 bases and J lost 4 bases.

The sequence was collected from a human donor with COVID-19, enrolled during active disease. The donor label of this sample is uncertain. The material sequenced was peripheral blood. The chain links TRBV28 to TRBJ1-2, with 8 bases lining up with TRBD1. CDR3 DNA sequence: TGTGCCAGCAGTCTACGGACAGGGATGGTCTATGGCTACACCTTC. Translated, it gives CASSLRTGMVYGYTF.